This T cell receptor (beta chain) was sequenced during a study of Graves' ophthalmopathy and Graves' hyperthyroidism. Amplified material comprised TCR beta CDR3 regions derived from RNA transcripts. The first-round RT-PCR employed HTBI primers together with the Qiagen OneStep RT-PCR kit. A multiplex PCR was then performed as the second round. MiXCR, run by TCRdb on the multiplex PCR reads, gives a single entry per CDR3 protein. The sample comprises about 620,000 distinct CDR3 sequences, 22% of which are singletons, and roughly 6.9% rests with the top ten. Study results and limitations: Ophthalmopathy versus stable hyperthyroidism: 13-signature model gave under 90% sensitivity, 81.08% specificity.

This clonotype showed up just a few times. As yet, its antigen is unknown. One end of the junction is discordant with germline, which a read error may explain. No progression to ophthalmopathy over 18 months defined stable hyperthyroidism. Hyperthyroidism patients had new diagnoses, durations under 2 months, and ages of 18 to 65. Excluded: other autoimmune disease, uncontrolled infection, pregnancy or lactation. From germline, CDR1 is KGHDR and CDR2 SFDVKD. The CDR3 sequence is 15 residues long. The chain is built from TRBV24-1 and TRBJ2-7; 8 positions agree with TRBD1. Sequencing used peripheral blood. This sequence originates from a woman under 30 with stable Graves' hyperthyroidism. Some clones in this sample may be carry-over from other donors' samples. This chain's CDR3 is CATSDNQGAPYGQYF. The CDR3 DNA sequence: TGTGCCACCAGTGATAACCAGGGGGCCCCCTACGGGCAGTACTTC.